The entry below gives a single T cell receptor (beta chain) sequence along with its context. The antigen is undetermined. This specimen comes from a study of CD8+CD57+ T cells in acquired aplastic anemia. Study information: DNA from sorted CD4+ and CD8+ cells averaged roughly 3.4 ug. General study findings and limits: Patients and controls shared about 30 CD8+ CDR3 sequences, which appeared highly expressed in patients and within their immunodominant clones.

The template used for profiling TCR beta VDJ and CDR3 was genomic DNA. A single record per CDR3 protein comes from TCRdb applying MiXCR to the reads. The sample lists around 130,000 distinct CDR3 sequences, more than 40% occurring once. V dropped 4 bases and J dropped 8 bases, with 15 bases sitting between them. This CDR3 is 14 amino acids long. Germline CDR1 and CDR2: SEHNR and FQNEAQ (reference sequence). The material sequenced was sorted CD4+, CD8+, or CD8+CD57+ T cells (not recorded which) from PBMCs. The chain recombines TRBV7-9 with TRBJ1-3; D uncertain. The origin of this receptor is a human donor in good health, serving as a control. The CDR3: CASSSRAGVDTIYF. DNA for the CDR3: TGTGCCAGCAGCTCCCGCGCTGGGGTTGACACCATATATTTT.